Following are 10 T cell receptor beta chains from one sample sequenced in a study of T cells in Graves' hyperthyroidism and ophthalmopathy. TCR beta CDR3 region amplification was performed from RNA transcripts. An initial round of RT-PCR targeting the TCR CDR3 relied on the HTBI primer set. Each CDR3 protein gets one entry after TCRdb re-called the multiplex PCR reads with MiXCR. The table lists roughly 570,000 distinct CDR3 sequences, approximately 15% of them singletons. Input material: blood. All receptors come from a woman in her thirties with Graves' hyperthyroidism.

This clonotype appeared a few times. V is TRBV10-2 and J is TRBJ1-1; D gene unclear. V was trimmed by 4 bases and J by 4 bases, leaving 4 bases between them. Germline V gene data show CDR1 as WSHSY and CDR2 as SAAADI. This CDR3 spans 11 amino acids. CDR3 sequence (DNA): TGCGCCAGCAGTGCGGCCACTGAAGCTTTCTTT. The encoded protein is CASSAATEAFF.

This clonotype came up many times. The chain recombines TRBV7-2 with TRBJ2-3; no clear D gene. The ends were cut back, 1 base at V and 2 bases at J, with 7 bases in the middle. CDR3 length: 14 amino acids. Looked up from germline, CDR1 is SGHTA and CDR2 is FQGNSA. CDR3 protein: CASSLGWFTDTQYF. The CDR3 DNA sequence: TGTGCCAGCAGCTTAGGATGGTTCACAGATACGCAGTATTTT.

This clonotype was seen only a few times. This chain connects TRBV7-9 to TRBJ2-3; the D gene is possibly TRBD2 (6 bases). This CDR3 contains 16 residues. V dropped 3 bases and J dropped 0 bases, with 13 bases sitting between them. From germline, CDR1 is SEHNR and CDR2 FQNEAQ (reference sequence). The CDR3 is CASSFLPGTSTDTQYF. The CDR3 nucleotides are TGTGCCAGCAGCTTCCTTCCCGGGACTAGCACAGATACGCAGTATTTT.

This clonotype came up a few times. The rearrangement joins TRBV2 to TRBJ1-3; D is undetermined. This CDR3 contains 12 residues. The germline V and J ends were trimmed by 5 bases and 6 bases, with 8 bases remaining between them. Germline-derived CDR1 and CDR2 are SNHLY and FYNNEI. CDR3 in amino acids: CASSSELNTIYF. The CDR3 DNA reads TGTGCCAGCAGTAGTGAACTAAACACCATATATTTT.

This clonotype has ten or more counts. The genes are TRBV6-1 and TRBJ2-7; D is unclear. Germline V gene lookup returns CDR1 MNHNS and CDR2 SASEGT. The CDR3 totals 13 residues. Trimming removed 10 bases from V and 1 base from J, with 14 bases in between. The CDR3 protein is CATSVGRSYEQYF. The CDR3 DNA sequence: TGTGCCACATCGGTGGGCAGATCCTACGAGCAGTACTTC.

This clonotype has only a few counts. The rearrangement joins TRBV5-1 to TRBJ1-5; tentative D call: TRBD1 (6 bases). This CDR3 region has 13 residues. Germline-derived CDR1 and CDR2 are SGHRS and YFSETQ. Trimming shortened V by 1 base and J by 7 bases, and 9 bases separated the two germline ends. CDR3 residues: CASSLMGAQPQHF. The CDR3 bases are TGCGCCAGCAGCTTGATGGGGGCACAGCCCCAGCATTTT.

CDR3 protein: CASSQPGQRYQPQHF. CDR3 DNA: TGCGCCAGCAGCCAACCGGGACAGCGTTATCAGCCCCAGCATTTT. The gene calls are TRBV4-1 and TRBJ1-5, with TRBD1 matching over 7 bases. Germline V lookup: CDR1 MGHRA, CDR2 YSYEKL. The CDR3 contains 15 residues. The ends lost 2 bases at V and 5 bases at J; junction bases unmatched: 6.

This clonotype was counted ten times or more. The rearrangement joins TRBV6-1 to TRBJ2-3; 11 bases agree with TRBD2. The CDR3 loop spans 20 amino acids. The germline V gene has CDR1 MNHNS and CDR2 SASEGT. J lost 5 bases, V lost 3 bases, and 19 bases had no gene match. The CDR3 loop reads CASSDHGLAGIFSPLDTQYF. The CDR3 DNA reads TGTGCCAGCAGTGATCACGGACTAGCGGGTATCTTCTCTCCCTTAGATACGCAGTATTTT.

This clonotype has a handful of counts. The V gene is TRBV10-3, the J gene TRBJ2-3, with no clear D. Between the trimmed V and J ends, which lost 6 bases and 0 bases, there was a span of 10 bases. This CDR3 region has 14 residues. Germline V gene data show CDR1 as ENHRY and CDR2 as SYGVKD. CDR3 residues: CAIRPAESTDTQYF. For the CDR3, the DNA is TGTGCCATCAGGCCAGCAGAAAGCACAGATACGCAGTATTTT.

This clonotype was detected ten times or more. J is TRBJ2-7 and V is TRBV29-1, with 9 bases identical to TRBD1. In germline, CDR1 is SQVTM, CDR2 ANQGSEA. J gave up 2 bases and V 1 base, and 18 bases lay outside the gene matches. This CDR3 has 19 residues. This CDR3 reads CSVEVIVGQGYGNTYEQYF. The CDR3 DNA reads TGCAGCGTTGAAGTAATTGTGGGACAGGGTTATGGGAACACCTACGAGCAGTACTTC.